The clone carrying this T cell receptor beta chain was picked up one time. Its antigen is unknown. The sample originates from a study of shared clonotypes between healthy human individuals. Memory CD4+ cells were the fraction left after CD45RA+ naive selection. Regarding the study as a whole: As a rule, naive subsets had a larger estimated richness than memory subsets.

The CDR3 is 16 residues long. Losses at the gene ends were 4 bases for V and 0 bases for J; bases not matched to a gene: 7. Germline V gene sequence: CDR1 SQVTM, CDR2 ANQGSEA. The sorted-subset replicate PCRs were given around 200 ng DNA, which is 31,000 or so T cell genomes. Original processing methods: With immunoSEQ giving junction-only sequences and no quality scores, filtering differed. The data were produced by immunoSEQ multiplex PCR, yet TCRdb's version contains in-frame clones alone and is incomplete. V, J and clone size reflect that table, while D and trimming were determined from the DNA. The sample lists some 1.1 million clones, 60% to 80% occurring once.

This clonotype originated in a man aged 18 to 30 in good health. Some clones in this sample may be carry-over from other donors' samples. What was sequenced was memory CD4+ T cells from PBMCs. Stated subset: CD45RA-negative fraction. The chain couples TRBV29-1 to TRBJ2-1, with 9 bases lining up with TRBD2. The CDR3 bases are TGCAGCGTTGGACGACTAGCGGCGAGCTCCTACAATGAGCAGTTCTTC. Protein product: CSVGRLAASSYNEQFF.